The clone carrying this T cell receptor beta chain was seen a few times. Its antigen is not identified. This sample also contains other DNA sequences that code for the same CDR3. This sample stems from a study of shared clonotypes between healthy human individuals. Findings and caveats of the study: Few donors limited the genetic and exposure-history diversity represented. An effect of sequencing depth on clonotype sharing among donors was expected. Blood was the sole source, and tissue repertoires probably differ. Some clonotypes were shared by all four sorted-subset donors, while others were not shared. The non-shared ones had lower generation probabilities than the shared ones.

Germline CDR1 and CDR2: DFQATT and SNEGSKA (reference sequence). CDR3 size: 10 residues. V lost 2 bases and J lost 4, with 3 bases in between. Assay used: immunoSEQ multiplex PCR; TCRdb lists only in-frame clones, some missing. Of over a million clones listed, about 98.5% are singletons. V gene TRBV20-1 combines with J gene TRBJ2-7; no clear D. The sequenced sample was naive CD4+ T cells sorted from blood. Subset noted: CD45RA+ positively selected. The clonotype originates from a man aged 25-40 years in good health. The CDR3 spells CSARRYEQYF. The CDR3 nucleotides read TGCAGTGCTAGAAGGTACGAGCAGTACTTC.